Listed below are T cell receptor beta chains from one sample, sequenced in a study of T cell clones after liver transplantation. Sequencing was performed with immunoSEQ multiplex PCR; in TCRdb, only in-frame clones are kept and a portion is missing. The sample lists over 55,000 clones, approximately 70% occurring once. The material was CD4+ T cells from blood, obtained at the approximately 15-month timepoint. The origin of the receptors is a human patient who received a liver transplant. A subset of T cells may come from the graft donor. The CDR3 runs from the conserved cysteine through the conserved F or W. A D gene is named only where the DNA matches it firmly. Rows may omit the clone size; those that give it use once, few, many or a size class.

j_call,d_call,v_call,clone_size,cdr3_aa,cdr3_nt
TRBJ2-7,-,TRBV6-1,-,CASARGIAYEQYF,TGTGCCAGCGCCCGGGGCATCGCCTACGAGCAGTACTTC
TRBJ2-1,-,TRBV6-6,-,CASSHSGTGLHEQFF,TGTGCCAGCAGTCACTCGGGCACAGGCCTTCACGAGCAGTTCTTC
TRBJ1-1,-,TRBV2,-,CASRSNGGSGTEAFF,TGTGCCAGCAGGTCTAACGGGGGCTCGGGCACTGAAGCTTTCTTT
TRBJ2-5,-,TRBV28,-,CASSRQGTETQYF,TGTGCCAGCAGTCGACAAGGCACCGAGACCCAGTACTTC
TRBJ2-3,TRBD2,TRBV11-2,-,CASSQLAGLVDTQYF,TGTGCCAGCAGCCAACTAGCGGGGCTGGTAGATACGCAGTATTTT
TRBJ1-2,-,TRBV18,-,CASSPGEGYTF,TGTGCCAGCTCACCAGGGGAGGGCTACACCTTC
TRBJ2-3,-,TRBV28,-,CASSLGGPTDTQYF,TGTGCCAGCAGTTTGGGGGGGCCGACAGATACGCAGTATTTT
TRBJ1-2,-,TRBV30,-,CAWSVLGGNNYGYTF,TGTGCCTGGAGTGTACTTGGCGGTAATAACTATGGCTACACCTTC
TRBJ2-5,TRBD1,TRBV5-6,-,CASSRGVQGAGETQYF,TGTGCCAGCAGCCGAGGGGTACAGGGGGCAGGAGAGACCCAGTACTTC
TRBJ2-3,-,TRBV6-1,few,CASSELRTDTQYF,TGTGCCAGCAGTGAACTCCGCACAGATACGCAGTATTTT
TRBJ2-3,-,TRBV5-1,-,CASSNRWTGTDTQYF,TGCGCCAGCAGTAACCGTTGGACAGGCACAGATACGCAGTATTTT
TRBJ2-5,TRBD1,TRBV7-2,few,CASSRSGTGGMKTQYF,TGTGCCAGCAGCCGATCCGGGACAGGGGGCATGAAGACCCAGTACTTC
TRBJ1-5,-,TRBV7-2,-,CASSSYNQPQHF,TGTGCCAGCAGCTCATACAATCAGCCCCAGCATTTT
TRBJ1-1,-,TRBV7-9,-,CASSPWGGDGTEAFF,TGTGCCAGCAGCCCTTGGGGGGGGGATGGCACTGAAGCTTTCTTT
TRBJ2-2,TRBD2,TRBV18,-,CASSQIRLAQNTGELFF,TGTGCCAGCTCACAAATACGACTAGCGCAAAACACCGGGGAGCTGTTTTTT
TRBJ1-1,-,TRBV7-8,few,CASTQLGRMNTEAFF,TGTGCCAGCACCCAACTAGGACGGATGAACACTGAAGCTTTCTTT
TRBJ2-5,TRBD2,TRBV7-6,-,CASSRLAGNQETQYF,TGTGCCAGCAGCCGACTAGCGGGGAACCAAGAGACCCAGTACTTC
TRBJ2-1,-,TRBV5-1,-,CASNPSNNEQFF,TGCGCCAGCAATCCAAGTAACAATGAGCAGTTCTTC
TRBJ2-2,-,TRBV11-2,few,CASSHRHGELFF,TGTGCCAGCAGCCACCGTCACGGGGAGCTGTTTTTT
TRBJ1-2,-,TRBV29-1,-,CSVDSPVNYGYTF,TGCAGCGTTGACAGCCCCGTCAACTATGGCTACACCTTC
TRBJ1-2,-,TRBV7-9,-,CASSLGGLNYGYTF,TGTGCCAGCAGCTTAGGTGGCTTGAACTATGGCTACACCTTC
TRBJ1-2,-,TRBV5-6,-,CASSLGTSGYGYTF,TGTGCCAGCAGCTTGGGTACTTCCGGCTATGGCTACACCTTC
TRBJ1-1,-,TRBV30,-,CAWSVVGTEAFF,TGTGCCTGGAGTGTAGTTGGAACTGAAGCTTTCTTT
TRBJ2-1,TRBD1,TRBV11-3,-,CASSFDRGRGNEQFF,TGTGCCAGCAGCTTCGACAGGGGAAGGGGCAATGAGCAGTTCTTC
TRBJ1-5,TRBD1,TRBV28,-,CASSPLRTGGSNQPQHF,TGTGCCAGCAGTCCCCTTCGGACAGGGGGTAGCAATCAGCCCCAGCATTTT
TRBJ2-1,TRBD2,TRBV5-4,once,CASSLGGGGRPHEQFF,TGTGCCAGCAGCTTGGGGGGTGGCGGGAGGCCCCATGAGCAGTTCTTC
TRBJ1-3,TRBD1,TRBV19,-,CASSSIGTGRSGNTIYF,TGTGCCAGTAGTTCGATCGGGACAGGTCGCTCTGGAAACACCATATATTTT
TRBJ1-1,-,TRBV5-1,once,CASSLVGDLDTEAFF,TGCGCCAGCAGCTTGGTAGGGGATCTCGACACTGAAGCTTTCTTT
TRBJ2-4,TRBD2,TRBV19,-,CASSSGLAGGPSKNIQYF,TGTGCCAGTAGTTCAGGACTAGCGGGAGGGCCGTCCAAAAACATTCAGTACTTC
TRBJ1-1,-,TRBV5-1,-,CASSNRDPDTEAFF,TGCGCCAGCAGCAACCGGGACCCCGACACTGAAGCTTTCTTT
TRBJ2-1,-,TRBV5-6,-,CASSFFSSGAYNEQFF,TGTGCCAGCAGCTTCTTCAGTTCCGGGGCCTACAATGAGCAGTTCTTC
TRBJ2-3,TRBD1,TRBV5-1,-,CASTLQGASTDTQYF,TGCGCCAGCACCTTACAGGGGGCATCCACAGATACGCAGTATTTT
TRBJ1-3,-,TRBV18,-,CASSPEGSSGNTIYF,TGTGCCAGCTCACCCGAGGGATCCTCTGGAAACACCATATATTTT
TRBJ1-2,TRBD1,TRBV11-3,-,CASSRGQGGAYGYTF,TGTGCCAGCAGCAGGGGACAGGGGGGCGCCTATGGCTACACCTTC
TRBJ2-2,-,TRBV7-2,-,CASSLVAGNTGELFF,TGTGCCAGCAGCTTAGTCGCCGGAAACACCGGGGAGCTGTTTTTT
TRBJ2-7,-,TRBV28,-,CASSFQGKSSYEQYF,TGTGCCAGCAGTTTTCAGGGGAAGAGCTCCTACGAGCAGTACTTC
TRBJ1-1,-,TRBV19,-,CASSHHTEAFF,TGTGCCAGTAGCCACCACACTGAAGCTTTCTTT
TRBJ1-3,TRBD1,TRBV6-1,-,CASSWDRRTGNTIYF,TGTGCCAGCAGCTGGGACAGAAGGACTGGAAACACCATATATTTT
TRBJ1-1,TRBD1,TRBV28,-,CASSYSGTGNTEAFF,TGTGCCAGCAGTTACTCCGGGACAGGGAACACTGAAGCTTTCTTT
TRBJ1-1,-,TRBV6-5,-,CASSSDSAEAFF,TGTGCCAGCAGCTCCGACAGCGCTGAAGCTTTCTTT
TRBJ2-1,TRBD2,TRBV6-1,-,CASSEPGLAGYYNEQFF,TGTGCCAGCAGTGAGCCGGGACTAGCGGGATATTACAATGAGCAGTTCTTC
TRBJ1-6,TRBD1,TRBV5-4,-,CASSLQTGKNSPLHF,TGTGCCAGCAGCCTCCAGACAGGGAAAAATTCACCCCTCCACTTT
TRBJ2-1,-,TRBV27,-,CASRLSGSNYNEQFF,TGTGCCAGCAGACTCTCCGGGTCAAATTACAATGAGCAGTTCTTC
TRBJ2-2,-,TRBV28,-,CASSLYYAGELFF,TGTGCCAGCAGCCTATACTACGCCGGGGAGCTGTTTTTT
TRBJ1-2,TRBD1,TRBV18,-,CASSPTQGAPGGSNYGYTF,TGTGCCAGCTCACCAACACAGGGGGCACCCGGAGGCTCTAACTATGGCTACACCTTC
TRBJ2-5,-,TRBV7-9,-,CASSLAPGGERETQYF,TGTGCCAGCAGCTTAGCCCCCGGAGGGGAGAGGGAGACCCAGTACTTC
TRBJ2-5,-,TRBV9,-,CASSVAIAAQETQYF,TGTGCCAGCAGCGTAGCTATAGCGGCCCAAGAGACCCAGTACTTC
TRBJ1-1,-,TRBV28,-,CASRPGPGNLNTEAFF,TGTGCCAGCAGACCAGGGCCAGGGAATCTGAACACTGAAGCTTTCTTT
TRBJ1-5,-,TRBV6-1,-,CASSERSPRGGNQPQHF,TGTGCCAGCAGTGAACGGTCTCCCAGAGGGGGGAATCAGCCCCAGCATTTT